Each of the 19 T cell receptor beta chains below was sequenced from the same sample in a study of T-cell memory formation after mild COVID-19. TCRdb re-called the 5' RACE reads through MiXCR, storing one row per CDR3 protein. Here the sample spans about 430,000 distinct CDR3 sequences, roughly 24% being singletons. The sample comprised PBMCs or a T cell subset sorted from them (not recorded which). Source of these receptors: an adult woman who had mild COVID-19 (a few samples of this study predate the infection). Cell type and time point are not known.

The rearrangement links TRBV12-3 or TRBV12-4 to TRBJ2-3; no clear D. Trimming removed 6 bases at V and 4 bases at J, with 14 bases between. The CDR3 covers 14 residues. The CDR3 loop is CASSPWGSADTQYF. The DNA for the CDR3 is TGTGCCAGCAGCCCCTGGGGTAGTGCAGATACGCAGTATTTT.

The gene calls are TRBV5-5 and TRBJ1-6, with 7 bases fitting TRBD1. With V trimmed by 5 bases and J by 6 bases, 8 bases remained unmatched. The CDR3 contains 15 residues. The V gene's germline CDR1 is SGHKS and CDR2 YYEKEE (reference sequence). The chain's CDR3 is CASSSDRSGNSPLHF. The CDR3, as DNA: TGTGCCAGCAGTTCGGACAGGAGCGGTAATTCACCCCTCCACTTT.

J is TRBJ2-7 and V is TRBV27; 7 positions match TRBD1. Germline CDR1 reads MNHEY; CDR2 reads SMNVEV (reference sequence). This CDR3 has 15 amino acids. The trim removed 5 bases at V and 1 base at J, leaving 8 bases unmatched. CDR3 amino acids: CASSPWTGRSYEQYF. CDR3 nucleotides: TGTGCCAGCAGTCCGTGGACAGGACGATCCTACGAGCAGTACTTC.

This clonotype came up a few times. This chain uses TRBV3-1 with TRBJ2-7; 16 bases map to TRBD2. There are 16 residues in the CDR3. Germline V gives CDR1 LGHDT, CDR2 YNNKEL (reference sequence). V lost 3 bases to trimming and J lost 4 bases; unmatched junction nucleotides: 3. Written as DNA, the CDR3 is TGTGCCAGCAGCCAGGGACTAGCGGGAGGGAGGTACGAGCAGTACTTC. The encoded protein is CASSQGLAGGRYEQYF.

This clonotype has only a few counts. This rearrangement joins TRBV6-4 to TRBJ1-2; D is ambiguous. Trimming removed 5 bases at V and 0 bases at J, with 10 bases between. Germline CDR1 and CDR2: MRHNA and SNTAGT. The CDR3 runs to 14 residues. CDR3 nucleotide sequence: TGTGCCAGCAGTAGGACGGCCACTAACTATGGCTACACCTTC. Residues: CASSRTATNYGYTF.

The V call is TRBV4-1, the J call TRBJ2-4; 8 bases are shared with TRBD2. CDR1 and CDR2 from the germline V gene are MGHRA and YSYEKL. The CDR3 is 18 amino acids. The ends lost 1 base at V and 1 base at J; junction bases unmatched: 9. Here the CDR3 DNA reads TGCGCCAGCAGCCAAGGACTAGCGAGAGGGAGGGCCAAAAACATTCAGTACTTC. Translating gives CASSQGLARGRAKNIQYF.

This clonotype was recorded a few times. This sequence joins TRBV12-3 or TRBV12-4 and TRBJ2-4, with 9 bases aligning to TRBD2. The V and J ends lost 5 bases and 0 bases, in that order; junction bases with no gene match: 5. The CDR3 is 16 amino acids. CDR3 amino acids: CASSQAGGLAKNIQYF. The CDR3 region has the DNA TGTGCCAGCAGTCAAGCGGGGGGTCTAGCCAAAAACATTCAGTACTTC.

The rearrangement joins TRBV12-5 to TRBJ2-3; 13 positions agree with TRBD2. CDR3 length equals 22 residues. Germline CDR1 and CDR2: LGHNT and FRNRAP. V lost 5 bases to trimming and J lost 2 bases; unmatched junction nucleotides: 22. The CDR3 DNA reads TGTGCTAGTGGTCCAGCAAGGTCGCTGTTGGGACTAGCGGGGAAGGACACAGATACGCAGTATTTT. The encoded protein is CASGPARSLLGLAGKDTDTQYF.

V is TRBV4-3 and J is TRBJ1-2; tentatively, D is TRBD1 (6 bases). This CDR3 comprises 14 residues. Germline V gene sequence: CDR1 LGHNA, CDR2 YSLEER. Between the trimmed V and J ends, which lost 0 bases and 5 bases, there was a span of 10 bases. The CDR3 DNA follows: TGCGCCAGCAGCCAAGATTGGGGGGCTTATGGCTACACCTTC. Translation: CASSQDWGAYGYTF.

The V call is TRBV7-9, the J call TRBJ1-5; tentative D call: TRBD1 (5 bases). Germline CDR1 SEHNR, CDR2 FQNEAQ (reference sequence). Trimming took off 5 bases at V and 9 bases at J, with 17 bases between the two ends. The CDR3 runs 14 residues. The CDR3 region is CASSETDTPGPQHF. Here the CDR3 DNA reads TGTGCCAGCAGCGAGACAGATACTCCAGGGCCCCAGCATTTT.

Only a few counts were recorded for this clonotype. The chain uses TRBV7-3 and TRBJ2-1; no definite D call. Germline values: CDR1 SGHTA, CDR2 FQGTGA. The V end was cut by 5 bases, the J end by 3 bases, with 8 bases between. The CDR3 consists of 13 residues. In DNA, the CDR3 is TGTGCCAGCAGCATGGAAAGCTACAATGAGCAGTTCTTC. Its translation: CASSMESYNEQFF.

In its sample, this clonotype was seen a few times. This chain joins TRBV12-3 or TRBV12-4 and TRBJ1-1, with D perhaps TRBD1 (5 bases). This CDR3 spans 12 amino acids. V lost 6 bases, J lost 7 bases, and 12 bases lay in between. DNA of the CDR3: TGTGCCAGCAGCCCTGATCAGGGTGAAGCTTTCTTT. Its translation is CASSPDQGEAFF.

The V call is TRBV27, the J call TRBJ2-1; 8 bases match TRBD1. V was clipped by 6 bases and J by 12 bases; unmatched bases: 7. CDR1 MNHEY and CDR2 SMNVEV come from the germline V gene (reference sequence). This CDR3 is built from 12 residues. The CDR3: CASRGTGGGQFF. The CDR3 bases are TGTGCCAGCAGAGGGACAGGTGGGGGGCAGTTCTTC.

Written as DNA, the CDR3 is TGTGCCAGCTCACCACGTGGGACCCCCTACGAGCAGTACTTC. Its translation: CASSPRGTPYEQYF. The chain employs TRBV18 and TRBJ2-7; D might be TRBD1 or TRBD2, each matching 5 bases. V gave up 1 base and J gave up 2 bases, with 9 bases separating them. The CDR3 loop spans 14 amino acids. Germline V CDR1 and CDR2: KGHSH, LQKENI.

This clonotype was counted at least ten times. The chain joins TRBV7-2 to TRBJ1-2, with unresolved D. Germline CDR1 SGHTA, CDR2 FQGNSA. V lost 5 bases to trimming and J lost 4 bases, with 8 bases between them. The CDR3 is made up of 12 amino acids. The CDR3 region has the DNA TGTGCCAGCAGCCCTGACGTCTATGGCTACACCTTC. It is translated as CASSPDVYGYTF. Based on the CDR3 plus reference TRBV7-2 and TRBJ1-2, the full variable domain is GAGVSQSPSNKVTEKGKDVELRCDPISGHTALYWYRQSLGQGLEFLIYFQGNSAPDKSGLPSDRFSAERTGGSVSTLTIQRTQQEDSAVYLCASSPDVYGYTFGSGTRLTVV.

CDR3 residues: CASSQRTSGNYRETQYF. CDR3 DNA: TGCGCCAGCAGCCAACGGACTAGCGGGAACTACCGGGAGACCCAGTACTTC. The chain carries TRBV4-1 and TRBJ2-5; 12 bases are a match to TRBD2. V trimming: 2 bases; J trimming: 5 bases; junction bases outside the gene matches: 9. The CDR3 loop spans 17 amino acids. The germline gives CDR1 MGHRA, CDR2 YSYEKL.

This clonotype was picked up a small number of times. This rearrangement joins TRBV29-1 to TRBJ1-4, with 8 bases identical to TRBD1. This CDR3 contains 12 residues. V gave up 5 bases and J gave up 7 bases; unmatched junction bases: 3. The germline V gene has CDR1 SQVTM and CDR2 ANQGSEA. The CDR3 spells CSVWTGSEKLFF. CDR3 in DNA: TGCAGCGTTTGGACAGGGTCTGAAAAACTGTTTTTT.

CDR3 protein: CASSSTGDTGELFF. The CDR3 DNA is TGCGCCAGCAGCTCGACAGGGGACACCGGGGAGCTGTTTTTT. The rearrangement links TRBV5-1 to TRBJ2-2, with 8 bases identical to TRBD1. This CDR3 contains 14 residues. Germline assignment: CDR1 SGHRS and CDR2 YFSETQ. With 3 bases clipped from V and 3 bases from J, the junction kept 1 base outside the gene matches.

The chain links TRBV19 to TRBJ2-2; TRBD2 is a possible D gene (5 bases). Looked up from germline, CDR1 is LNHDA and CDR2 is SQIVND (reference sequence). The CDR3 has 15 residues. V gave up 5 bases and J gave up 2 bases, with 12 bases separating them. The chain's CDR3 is CASSPAEVNTGELFF. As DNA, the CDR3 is TGTGCCAGTAGTCCAGCGGAGGTTAACACCGGGGAGCTGTTTTTT.